These 23 T cell receptor beta chains were all obtained from the same sample, sequenced in a study of graft-versus-host responses after intestinal transplantation. Data came from immunoSEQ multiplex PCR; TCRdb stores just in-frame clones and leaves some out. The data contain about 40,000 clones, about 90% of them singletons. This specimen consisted of PBMCs, obtained 300 to 330 days after intestinal transplant. These receptors were taken from a human patient who received an intestinal transplant, so some T cells may come from the graft donor.

The chain carries TRBV7-2 and TRBJ2-2; tentatively, D is TRBD1 or TRBD2 (5 bases each). The germline V and J ends were trimmed by 5 bases and 6 bases, with 13 bases remaining between them. This CDR3 has 14 amino acids. Germline CDR1 SGHTA, CDR2 FQGNSA. The CDR3 DNA follows: TGTGCCAGCAGCGCCGGGACCCCGGCCGGGGAGCTGTTTTTT. Translation gives CASSAGTPAGELFF. The full variable domain, rest sourced from reference TRBV7-2 and TRBJ2-2, is GAGVSQSPSNKVTEKGKDVELRCDPISGHTALYWYRQSLGQGLEFLIYFQGNSAPDKSGLPSDRFSAERTGGSVSTLTIQRTQQEDSAVYLCASSAGTPAGELFFGEGSRLTVL.

The rearrangement links TRBV28 to TRBJ1-2; D unresolved. Germline V gene data show CDR1 as MDHEN and CDR2 as SYDVKM. The CDR3 loop spans 11 amino acids. The V and J ends lost 6 bases and 13 bases respectively, with 15 bases between them. The CDR3 here is CASSLGRAGTF. The CDR3 coding sequence is TGTGCCAGCAGCCTCGGACGAGCGGGCACCTTC.

The chain joins TRBV6-5 to TRBJ2-7, with a possible D match to TRBD1 (5 bases). Germline CDR1 MNHEY, CDR2 SVGAGI. V lost 5 bases and J 4 bases, leaving 12 bases between the germline ends. This CDR3 contains 13 residues. The DNA for the CDR3 is TGTGCCAGCAGTGCGACAGCCTCGTACGAGCAGTACTTC. Its protein is CASSATASYEQYF.

This sequence joins TRBV27 and TRBJ1-2; 7 bases map to TRBD1. CDR3 length: 21 amino acids. J lost 2 bases, V lost 4 bases, and 25 bases had no gene match. In germline, CDR1 is MNHEY, CDR2 SMNVEV (reference sequence). The CDR3 nucleotides read TGTGCCAGCAGTTCCATGGGGGATTCGGAAAAAGAAGGGGGCCCAAACTATGGCTACACCTTC. Its translation: CASSSMGDSEKEGGPNYGYTF.

The CDR3 DNA follows: TGCGCCAGCAGCTCCGGACAGGGGATCATCTACGAGCAGTACTTC. It encodes CASSSGQGIIYEQYF. The chain uses TRBV5-1 and TRBJ2-7, with 9 bases identical to TRBD1. V shed 3 bases, J shed 3 bases, and the junction held 7 bases outside the gene matches. The CDR3 loop spans 15 amino acids. Per germline, CDR1 SGHRS and CDR2 YFSETQ. Supplemented by reference TRBV5-1 and TRBJ2-7, the full variable domain reads KAGVTQTPRYLIKTRGQQVTLSCSPISGHRSVSWYQQTPGQGLQFLFEYFSETQRNKGNFPGRFSGRQFSNSRSEMNVSTLELGDSALYLCASSSGQGIIYEQYFGPGTRLTVT.

This sequence joins TRBV28 and TRBJ2-4, with no clear D. Trimming pared 10 bases from V and 0 bases from J, leaving 16 bases between. The germline V gene has CDR1 MDHEN and CDR2 SYDVKM. The CDR3 length is 15 residues. DNA of the CDR3: TGTGCCACCGCAATCCCCCATATAGCCAAAAACATTCAGTACTTC. Protein sequence: CATAIPHIAKNIQYF.

The V gene is TRBV4-2, the J gene TRBJ2-7; D call uncertain. Looked up from germline, CDR1 is LGHNA and CDR2 is YNFKEQ. Between the trimmed V and J ends, which lost 0 bases and 3 bases, there was a span of 18 bases. This CDR3 has 17 residues. The CDR3: CASSQDRKQANFYEQYF. The DNA of the CDR3 is TGTGCCAGCAGCCAAGATAGGAAGCAGGCAAACTTCTACGAGCAGTACTTC.

This chain connects TRBV6-5 to TRBJ2-5, with 10 bases lining up with TRBD1. The CDR3 has 14 residues. V shed 6 bases, J shed 4 bases, and the junction held 5 bases outside the gene matches. From germline, CDR1 is MNHEY and CDR2 SVGAGI. The CDR3 sequence is CASRRTGGGETQYF. The CDR3 bases are TGTGCCAGCAGAAGGACAGGGGGGGGAGAGACCCAGTACTTC.

The chain joins TRBV5-1 to TRBJ2-3; tentative D call: TRBD2 (6 bases). Germline V CDR1 and CDR2: SGHRS, YFSETQ. V was trimmed by 5 bases and J by 1 base, leaving 11 bases between them. CDR3 length: 14 amino acids. In nucleotides, the CDR3 is TGCGCCAGCAGGGCCTCGGGAGGCACAGATACGCAGTATTTT. Translation: CASRASGGTDTQYF.

The gene calls are TRBV29-1 and TRBJ2-7, with a weak D call TRBD2 (5 bases). CDR1 and CDR2 (germline): SQVTM, ANQGSEA. The CDR3 contains 12 residues. V was cut by 7 bases and J by 5 bases, with 15 bases left in between. CDR3 amino acids: CSAMGLGDEQYF. As DNA, the CDR3 is TGCAGCGCCATGGGTCTGGGAGACGAGCAGTACTTC.

The CDR3 DNA sequence: TGTGCCAGCAGTGACGGGACTAGCGACACAGATACGCAGTATTTT. Translated: CASSDGTSDTDTQYF. The genes are TRBV6-4 and TRBJ2-3; 10 positions match TRBD2. Germline CDR1 reads MRHNA; CDR2 reads SNTAGT. V lost 2 bases and J lost 2; bases outside the gene matches: 1. The CDR3 spans 15 residues.

This clone was observed once. V is TRBV29-1 and J is TRBJ2-3, with D perhaps matching TRBD1 (5 bases). The V and J ends lost 7 bases and 1 base respectively, with 15 bases between them. Germline V gene data show CDR1 as SQVTM and CDR2 as ANQGSEA. This CDR3 has 14 amino acids. CDR3 nucleotide sequence: TGCAGCGGGATTGGTGAGACAGGCACAGATACGCAGTATTTT. Translated, it gives CSGIGETGTDTQYF.

CDR3 DNA sequence: TGTGCCAGCAGCTACCGGTGGGGCTCCTACAATGAGCAGTTCTTC. Its protein product is CASSYRWGSYNEQFF. The chain employs TRBV14 and TRBJ2-1; D is ambiguous. The germline V gene has CDR1 SGHDN and CDR2 FVKESK. This CDR3 spans 15 amino acids. The V end was cut by 5 bases, the J end by 0 bases, with 11 bases between.

The chain has TRBV10-2 and TRBJ2-7, with 10 bases matching TRBD1. The CDR3 totals 15 residues. Germline CDR1 reads WSHSY; CDR2 reads SAAADI. V dropped 8 bases and J dropped 0; count of bases not matched to a gene: 7. DNA for the CDR3: TGCGCCAGCGCGGACGGACAGGGGGTCTCCTACGAGCAGTACTTC. Translation: CASADGQGVSYEQYF.

This clone has a handful of counts. The rearrangement joins TRBV19 to TRBJ1-5; tentatively, D is TRBD1 (6 bases). Germline lookup yields CDR1 LNHDA and CDR2 SQIVND (reference sequence). The ends were cut back, 5 bases at V and 7 bases at J, with 18 bases in the middle. This CDR3 comprises 15 residues. This CDR3 is CASSEGGVGVQPQHF. The CDR3 nucleotides are TGTGCCAGTAGTGAAGGGGGGGTCGGGGTACAGCCCCAGCATTTT.

This clone was observed once. The chain recombines TRBV14 with TRBJ1-6; TRBD1 might be the D (6 bases). Germline V gene lookup returns CDR1 SGHDN and CDR2 FVKESK. The CDR3 extends over 14 amino acids. V was cut by 3 bases and J by 10 bases, with 13 bases left in between. The DNA of the CDR3 is TGTGCCAGCAGCCACTTGACAGGTCGGTCACCCCTCCACTTT. Amino acid sequence: CASSHLTGRSPLHF.

The chain recombines TRBV5-1 with TRBJ2-1, with 13 bases fitting TRBD2. The CDR3 covers 19 residues. In germline, CDR1 is SGHRS, CDR2 YFSETQ. Losses at the gene ends were 0 bases for V and 7 bases for J; bases not matched to a gene: 13. The CDR3: CASSLELAGGPRLANEQFF. CDR3 nucleotide sequence: TGCGCCAGCAGCTTGGAACTAGCGGGAGGGCCCCGACTTGCGAATGAGCAGTTCTTC. Supplemented by reference TRBV5-1 and TRBJ2-1, the full variable domain reads KAGVTQTPRYLIKTRGQQVTLSCSPISGHRSVSWYQQTPGQGLQFLFEYFSETQRNKGNFPGRFSGRQFSNSRSEMNVSTLELGDSALYLCASSLELAGGPRLANEQFFGPGTRLTVL.

In its sample, this clone was seen once. The chain has TRBV7-7 and TRBJ1-3, with 8 bases fitting TRBD2. The end of the DNA fits TRBJ2-2 better, so the J call may be wrong. This CDR3 has 17 residues. Germline assignment: CDR1 SSHAT and CDR2 FNYEAQ (reference sequence). The CDR3 DNA reads TGTGCTATCCCCCGGCGGCTAGCGGGTTCGAACACCGGGGAGCTGTTTTTT. Translating gives CAIPRRLAGSNTGELFF.

This rearrangement joins TRBV2 to TRBJ2-4; 10 bases align to TRBD1. Germline-derived CDR1 and CDR2 are SNHLY and FYNNEI. V dropped 7 bases and J dropped 5; count of bases not matched to a gene: 8. The CDR3 runs 15 residues. The CDR3 spells CASTTGQGLENIQYF. In DNA form, the CDR3 reads TGTGCCAGCACCACGGGACAGGGGCTGGAAAACATTCAGTACTTC.

The gene calls are TRBV9 and TRBJ2-3; 14 bases agree with TRBD2. Germline CDR1 reads SGDLS; CDR2 reads YYNGEE. The CDR3 totals 19 residues. Losses at the gene ends were 3 bases for V and 0 bases for J; bases not matched to a gene: 9. The CDR3 DNA follows: TGTGCCAGCAGCGCCAGAGGGACTAGCGGGAGATGGAGCACAGATACGCAGTATTTT. This encodes CASSARGTSGRWSTDTQYF.

V is TRBV4-2 and J is TRBJ2-7; no definite D call. The CDR3 loop spans 11 amino acids. The germline V gene has CDR1 LGHNA and CDR2 YNFKEQ. V was trimmed by 2 bases and J by 3 bases, leaving 2 bases between them. The CDR3 DNA sequence: TGTGCCAGCAGCCAAAACTACGAGCAGTACTTC. Translated: CASSQNYEQYF.

The chain couples TRBV28 to TRBJ2-7, with 9 bases lining up with TRBD2. The CDR3 is 15 residues long. The germline gives CDR1 MDHEN, CDR2 SYDVKM. The V gene end was trimmed by 4 bases and the J gene end by 6 bases; junction bases not matched to a gene: 10. CDR3 amino acids: CASSSSGLASGEQYF. The DNA of the CDR3 is TGTGCCAGCAGTTCTAGCGGACTAGCGTCAGGCGAGCAGTACTTC. The full variable domain, completed using reference TRBV28 and TRBJ2-7, is DVKVTQSSRYLVKRTGEKVFLECVQDMDHENMFWYRQDPGLGLRLIYFSYDVKMKEKGDIPEGYSVSREKKERFSLILESASTNQTSMYLCASSSSGLASGEQYFGPGTRLTVT.

CDR3: CATSWGGAEAFF. The CDR3 nucleotides read TGTGCCACCAGCTGGGGAGGTGCTGAAGCTTTCTTT. V gene TRBV15 combines with J gene TRBJ1-1; D ambiguous. The CDR3 loop spans 12 amino acids. CDR1 and CDR2 from the germline V gene are LNHNV and YYDKDF (reference sequence). Trimming removed 5 bases at V and 6 bases at J, with 10 bases between.